This T cell receptor beta chain was sequenced for a study of blood T cell repertoires in COVID-19 (dated by TCRdb to about 2020). For context, the study as a whole: Samples from collaborators originated in the United States, Italy and Spain and spanned both the acute and convalescent phases of COVID-19. The dataset comprised deeply sampled blood TCRbeta repertoires from subjects exposed to, actively infected with, or recovered from COVID-19. Where available, HLA class I and class II types were taken from metadata supplied by the sample provider and were not determined by assay-based typing. Samples came from the ongoing ImmuneRACE study (first 160 participants) plus 1,254 subjects from 6 global collaborators. The sample metadata nearly always contained a de-identified subject ID, COVID-19 status, age in years and sex. The material from the prospective study consisted of cDNA or gDNA derived from T cells, B-cell-depleted T cells, or PBMCs. The repertoires were made available in a free public database intended to serve as a resource for research on the immune response to SARS-CoV-2. Results the study describes overall, beyond this receptor: The amount of clinical and demographic metadata varied by source and participant and was provided uncurated.

From cysteine to phenylalanine, the CDR3 is 16 amino acids long. CDR3 DNA only is kept here, 48 bases in frame from base 1. CDR1 and CDR2 (MNHEY, SMNVEV) derive from the germline V gene (reference sequence). V loses 5 bases at its end and J loses 4 bases; junction bases beyond the gene matches: 9. This clone has just one count. The antigen this receptor binds is unknown. No base qualities exist here, and no much larger clone lies one base off it. A second Seattle source provided samples from volunteer blood donors who had recovered from COVID-19. Whole blood was collected in K2EDTA tubes by collaborating institutions according to the institutions' own protocols. For TCRbeta analysis, collaborator samples were shipped as frozen whole blood, as isolated PBMCs, or as DNA extracted from either sample type. The immunoSEQ Assay, a bias-controlled multiplex PCR, was used to amplify TCRbeta CDR3 regions from genomic DNA. On the study's bioinformatics: Nucleated cell counts per sample were estimated from amplification of reference gene primers within the assay. To quantify the absolute abundance of each unique TCRbeta CDR3 rearrangement, sequence reads were collapsed and filtered. For each sample, productive Simpson clonality was calculated as the square root of Simpson's diversity index across productive rearrangements. The source is immuneACCESS, and TCRdb retained only in-frame sequences with V and J called. Part of the clones is not carried over; for the studies checked, unresolved V genes explain less than half of this, and the remainder is unexplained. The DNA gave D and trimming, while V, J and clone size come from that table. The sample contains some 290,000 clones, roughly 90% of them found a single time. The top ten constitute around 2.2% of the sample.

The sequence came from a woman aged 45 to 65 who had recovered from COVID-19. The sequenced material came from peripheral blood. The rearranged chain carries TRBV27 and TRBJ2-2; 8 of the junction bases match TRBD1. The sequence in DNA is TGTGCCAGCAGTCCGTTCCAGGGGGCGGTCACCGGGGAGCTGTTTTTT. Its protein product is CASSPFQGAVTGELFF.